This T cell receptor (beta chain) was recorded in a study of beta chain features in type 1 diabetes (dated by TCRdb to about 2018). Background for the entire study: Mean age, gender distribution, total cell number and subset yield did not differ between patients and healthy donors. The study compared TCRB repertoires of sorted circulating CD4+ T cell subsets between recently diagnosed type 1 diabetes patients and matched healthy donors. Naive and central memory subsets were obtained from all 30 or so donors, but regulatory and stem cell-like memory subsets were isolated from only 8 patients and about eight healthy donors. A total of 85 million to 140 million sorted cells were examined across all samples, and a strong correlation was observed between cell number per subset and RNA yield.

Results the study describes overall, beyond this receptor: Patients with type 1 diabetes made fewer insertions and deleted more nucleotides at VDJ recombination sites, implying thymic rearrangement abnormalities. Shorter templates might have been favored by PCR, but patient and control samples were amplified and corrected together, so both groups would have been affected equally by any skew. Because cDNA was sequenced instead of genomic DNA, highly expressing activated cells could be over-represented, though the groups showed no difference in activation or CD3 levels. A moderate but significant shortening of TCRB CDR3 length was observed in type 1 diabetes patients in all four CD4+ subsets. Naive, central memory and regulatory TCRB repertoires appeared to be more similar among patients than among healthy donors. Because the HLA sub-analyses included only small numbers of individuals, any influence of HLA type on TCRB rearrangement was left unresolved.

Measured from the cysteine to the phenylalanine, the CDR3 is 12 residues long. Here the CDR3 DNA is all that survives: 36 bases in frame from base 1. Via the germline V gene, CDR1 is SGHAT and CDR2 FQNNGV. Trimming costs V 5 bases and J 12 bases, and their ends lie 11 bases apart. On this clone: No cognate antigen has been identified for it. Within one base of it there is no much larger clone, and no base qualities were kept.

The High Capacity cDNA Reverse Transcription Kit was used to reverse transcribe all of the isolated RNA, meaning that expressed TCRB transcripts were what got sequenced. Naive, central memory and regulatory T cell samples underwent deep immunoSEQ sequencing, averaging around 3.6 million total reads per sample. Sorted cells were lysed in RLT buffer, and RNA was extracted using DNase-treated RNeasy Micro or Mini kits according to cell number. To prevent cross-contamination, every cell subset was processed on its own, while patient and healthy donor samples were processed together. TCRB sequences were amplified from cDNA with the immunoSEQ multiplex PCR, producing 87-bp fragments spanning the CDR3 region. Sequencing of the amplicons was done on the Illumina HiSeq platform. On the authors' methods: PCR bias was corrected computationally using synthetic template baselines, and reads within Hamming distance 2 were collapsed, with unmergeable singletons discarded. Reads were aligned against IMGT to assign V, D and J genes, CDR3 length and insertions or deletions at six rearrangement sites. Within each subset, clonotype counts were normalized to sorted cell number, after which true diversity and Gini coefficients were computed with the tcR R package. The overlap coefficient, calculated on TCRB nucleotide sequences, was used to measure repertoire sharing. TCRdb took over this immuneACCESS table, retaining in-frame rearrangements with V and J assigned. Such tables are incomplete; in checked studies, under half of the missing clones stem from an unresolved V gene, and the remainder is unexplained. The V and J calls and clone size are taken from that table; D and trimming were inferred from the DNA. The sample profile shows fewer than 400,000 clones; roughly a tenth of them were found once. 1% of the sample goes to the ten largest clones.

Each donor gave one peripheral blood draw, averaging about 100 mL, which was collected into heparinised tubes. Using a panel that included CD45RO, CCR7, CD25, CD127, CD95 and CD27, naive, central memory, regulatory and stem cell-like memory CD4+ T cells were sorted on a BD FACSAria II. Purity was above 95% for every sorted population. PBMCs were isolated immediately by Lymphoprep density gradient centrifugation and stained directly without culture. To minimize batch effects, samples were stained and sorted in pairs, one healthy donor with one patient per experiment. The source material was central memory CD4+ T cells from blood. This receptor was taken from a man aged 25 to 40 with type 1 diabetes. The rearranged chain carries TRBV11-2 and TRBJ1-6; the D region possibly corresponds to TRBD1 (6 bases align). The DNA is TGTGCCAGCAGCCCGATGGGACAACCCCTCCACTTT. Its translation is CASSPMGQPLHF.